This record looks at one TCR beta chain sequence and its context. This clonotype was picked up a small number of times. The specificity of this receptor is unknown. One base away there is no much larger clone; base qualities are not given. From the cysteine up to the phenylalanine, the CDR3 has a length of 13 residues. The DNA shown is the 39-base CDR3, in frame from base 1. CDR1 and CDR2 were assigned from the germline V gene as MNHNS and SASEGT. V is pared back by 2 bases and J by 7 bases, with 11 bases lying between the germline termini. The sample comes from a study of T cells in Graves' hyperthyroidism and ophthalmopathy (dated by TCRdb to between 2018 and 2020). Background for the entire study: Peripheral blood samples were taken at the time of initial diagnosis, prior to any treatment. A discovery cohort of around 98 patients, 43 with Graves' ophthalmopathy and 55 to 65 with stable Graves' hyperthyroidism, was used to find distinguishing TCR V-J signatures. Prospective prediction of ophthalmopathy was tested in an independent validation cohort consisting of some 19 hyperthyroidism patients and approximately 16 patients who later progressed to ophthalmopathy. For training and testing, the 100 patients in the discovery cohort were randomly divided in a 7:3 ratio. In addition, the study compared T-cell repertoires in thyroid tissue and in blood from roughly 6 Graves' hyperthyroidism patients. After sampling, hyperthyroidism patients received methimazole starting at 30 mg daily, and ophthalmopathy patients received high-dose intravenous methylprednisolone. According to the paper, TCR Vbeta CDR3 sequencing was carried out on over 130 peripheral blood samples, which came from 40 to 45 ophthalmopathy, around 74 hyperthyroidism and roughly 17 progressor patients. The study at large found these results: In cross-validation, a model built on a 13 V-J signature told ophthalmopathy apart from stable hyperthyroidism with 85% to 90% sensitivity and about 81% specificity, and in testing the same model reached 80%/75%. In validation, the model predicted progression to ophthalmopathy a median of about 6 months before onset, with about 67% sensitivity and 72.22% specificity. Most expanded thyroid clonotypes (frequency above 0.001) were also detected in blood, suggesting blood repertoires may reflect thyroid immune responses. Sample size was not statistically predetermined, and investigators were not blinded to group allocation.

Moderately to severely active disease, a Clinical Activity Score of at least 3, a NOSPECS grade of at least 4, and a duration under 3 months were present in ophthalmopathy patients. Patients with uncontrolled infections, other autoimmune diseases, pregnancy or lactation were excluded. Clinical symptoms, serum thyroxine and TRAb, thyroid ultrasound, and orbital computed tomography formed the basis for the diagnoses. Ficoll-Paque density gradient centrifugation was used to isolate PBMCs from approximately 10 ml of fresh peripheral blood. Trizol reagent was used to extract total RNA, and RNA quality was then checked on an Agilent 2100 Bioanalyzer. The TCR beta CDR3 regions were amplified from RNA transcripts. The TCR CDR3 was subjected to a first round of RT-PCR using the HTBI primer set and the Qiagen OneStep RT-PCR kit. A second multiplex PCR round built the libraries, followed by size selection and purification. The libraries were sequenced on an Illumina HiSeq2000 using paired-end 100 bp reads. On the study's bioinformatics: Raw data were processed with SOAPnuke, discarding reads with adapters, uncalled bases, mean Phred below 15, or no exact constant-primer or identifier match. High-quality paired reads were merged using COPE v1.2.5, and each unique nucleotide sequence was defined as a clonotype. Clonotypes were aligned to IMGT TRBV, TRBD and TRBJ reference segments using MiTCR v1.1. Analysis was restricted to V-J combinations with a frequency above 0.0001, which covered 99.2% of repertoires. The TCS score was defined as F50 (clonal expansion) divided by E x V (chaos), with BLOSUM62-based TCRdist calculated between CDR3 peptides within each V-J. Welch's t-statistics and random forest reduced fewer than 550 V-J features to under 15, which were used in a naive Bayes classifier (R e1071). The public reads were reanalyzed by TCRdb: fastp trimming at Q25, MiXCR alignment, in-frame beta chains only. Each entry is one CDR3 protein sequence, shown with its most common DNA and genes. TCRdb, not the authors, supplied the V and J calls. A total of approximately 530,000 distinct CDR3 sequences appear in this sample, about 20% of them only once. The ten largest clones add up to 40% to 50% of the sample.

The V and J segments used are TRBV6-1 and TRBJ1-1; TRBD1 is a weak D gene call, 5 bases matching. The clonotype originates from a man aged 35-49 years with Graves' ophthalmopathy. Source material: blood. The DNA sequence is given as TGTGCCAGCAGTGAAAAGGCAGGGAGTGAAGCTTTCTTT. This encodes CASSEKAGSEAFF.